These 14 T cell receptor beta chains originate from one sample sequenced in a study of T cell repertoires in cytomegalovirus infection (dated by TCRdb to the late 2010s). The reads were generated on an Illumina HiSeq 1500. TCRdb handled the public reads itself, with Q25 trimming in fastp and clone calling in MiXCR, and kept productive beta chains. Here each entry gathers all rows of one CDR3 protein and keeps the most common genes and DNA. This sample is represented by around 740,000 distinct CDR3 sequences; roughly 36% of them were singletons. The top ten clones comprise 2.8% of the sample. Sequenced sample: PBMCs. The receptors were gathered from a human donor in good health (CMV status not recorded). Some clones in this sample may be carry-over from other donors' samples.

This clonotype was counted a few times. This sequence joins TRBV25-1 and TRBJ1-1; 9 bases map to TRBD1. CDR1 MGHDK and CDR2 SYGVNS come from the germline V gene. There are 15 residues in the CDR3. J was trimmed by 1 base and V by 2 bases; bases with no gene match: 2. DNA for the CDR3: TGTGCCAGCAGTGAAGACAGGGGGGGGAACACTGAAGCTTTCTTT. It is translated as CASSEDRGGNTEAFF.

V gene TRBV11-2 combines with J gene TRBJ1-2, with unresolved D. Germline CDR1 and CDR2: SGHAT and FQNNGV. V was cut by 5 bases and J by 4 bases, with 17 bases left in between. This CDR3 contains 15 residues. Here the CDR3 DNA reads TGTGCCAGCAGCCCTCTGGAAGGCAGGAGCTATGGCTACACCTTC. Amino acid sequence: CASSPLEGRSYGYTF.

This clonotype came up many times. The chain is built from TRBV7-8 and TRBJ1-1; D unclear. Trimming shortened V by 3 bases and J by 4 bases, and 9 bases separated the two germline ends. Germline CDR1 is SGHVS and CDR2 is FQNEAQ. The CDR3 runs 13 residues. The CDR3 reads CASSFGVATEAFF. CDR3 nucleotides: TGTGCCAGCAGCTTTGGGGTTGCCACTGAAGCTTTCTTT.

This clonotype was seen repeatedly, ten times or more. This chain connects TRBV24-1 to TRBJ2-1, with D unresolved. V was trimmed by 3 bases and J by 0 bases, leaving 11 bases between them. This CDR3 comprises 16 residues. Germline-derived CDR1 and CDR2 are KGHDR and SFDVKD. CDR3: CATSDGIGPSYNEQFF. CDR3 DNA sequence: TGTGCCACCAGTGATGGGATCGGGCCCTCCTACAATGAGCAGTTCTTC.

This clonotype was seen a few times. The chain employs TRBV6-2 or TRBV6-3 and TRBJ2-7, with 8 bases aligning to TRBD1. Germline CDR1 and CDR2: MNHEY and SVGEGT. The ends lost 6 bases at V and 2 bases at J; junction bases unmatched: 9. The CDR3 has 15 residues. CDR3 sequence reads: CASSRDGDRTYEQYF. CDR3 coding DNA: TGTGCCAGCAGCCGCGATGGGGACAGGACCTACGAGCAGTACTTC.

This clonotype was observed a handful of times. V and J are TRBV28 and TRBJ2-7; TRBD1 matches at 8 bases. The V gene end was trimmed by 2 bases and the J gene end by 3 bases; junction bases not matched to a gene: 9. CDR1 MDHEN and CDR2 SYDVKM come from the germline V gene. The CDR3 contains 16 residues. CDR3 nucleotides: TGTGCCAGCAGTTTACCCGGCAGGGGGCGGGACTACGAGCAGTACTTC. Encoded protein: CASSLPGRGRDYEQYF.

There are many counts of this clonotype. The chain carries TRBV28 and TRBJ2-3; 7 bases line up with TRBD2. The CDR3 sequence is 15 residues long. The germline CDR1 and CDR2 sequences are MDHEN and SYDVKM. Losses at the gene ends were 5 bases for V and 5 bases for J; bases not matched to a gene: 10. CDR3 sequence (DNA): TGTGCCAGCAGTCCCCGGGCGGGGGAGGTAGATACGCAGTATTTT. Amino acids: CASSPRAGEVDTQYF.

The chain couples TRBV6-6 to TRBJ2-7, with TRBD1 as a possible D gene (5 bases). V lost 0 bases and J 0 bases, leaving 15 bases between the germline ends. Per the germline V gene, CDR1 is MNHNY and CDR2 is SVGAGI (reference sequence). CDR3 length: 17 amino acids. This chain's CDR3 is CASSYSWRQKASYEQYF. The CDR3 DNA follows: TGTGCCAGCAGTTACTCGTGGCGACAGAAAGCCTCCTACGAGCAGTACTTC.

Only a few counts were recorded for this clonotype. This chain uses TRBV7-9 with TRBJ1-1; D not resolved. The germline CDR1 and CDR2 sequences are SEHNR and FQNEAQ (reference sequence). This CDR3 is built from 14 residues. V lost 2 bases, J lost 3 bases, and 10 bases lay in between. Written as DNA, the CDR3 is TGTGCCAGCAGCTTATTCCCCGGGGACACTGAAGCTTTCTTT. Translating it yields CASSLFPGDTEAFF.

The rearrangement links TRBV7-2 to TRBJ1-5; the D gene is possibly TRBD1 (5 bases). Per the germline V gene, CDR1 is SGHTA and CDR2 is FQGNSA. This CDR3 comprises 14 residues. Trimming took 3 bases from V and 1 from J, leaving 7 bases between them. Written as DNA, the CDR3 is TGTGCCAGCAGCTTGGACATAAGCAATCAGCCCCAGCATTTT. This encodes CASSLDISNQPQHF.

This clonotype was seen many times. The CDR3 DNA follows: TGTGCCAGCAGCTTCGTCCTAGGAGTTGAGCAGTTCTTC. It encodes CASSFVLGVEQFF. This rearrangement joins TRBV7-2 to TRBJ2-1; D is ambiguous. The CDR3 consists of 13 residues. The V gene lost 3 bases and the J gene lost 9 bases, with 12 bases spanning the gap. In germline, CDR1 is SGHTA, CDR2 FQGNSA.

J is TRBJ2-7 and V is TRBV7-6, with no clear D. Trimming took 4 bases from V and 3 from J, leaving 16 bases between them. Germline CDR1 is SGHVS and CDR2 is FNYEAQ. This CDR3 is built from 15 residues. The CDR3 loop reads CASSSEGTGFYEQYF. In DNA form, the CDR3 reads TGTGCCAGCAGCTCCGAAGGTACGGGTTTCTACGAGCAGTACTTC. The full variable domain, its missing parts supplied by reference TRBV7-6 and TRBJ2-7, is GAGVSQSPRYKVTKRGQDVALRCDPISGHVSLYWYRQALGQGPEFLTYFNYEAQQDKSGLPNDRFSAERPEGSISTLTIQRTEQRDSAMYRCASSSEGTGFYEQYFGPGTRLTVT.

The table lists this clonotype with a few counts. The V and J genes are TRBV20-1 and TRBJ1-1, with D possibly matching TRBD1 (6 bases). This CDR3 spans 12 amino acids. Germline CDR1 DFQATT, CDR2 SNEGSKA (reference sequence). With 6 bases removed from V and 4 bases from J, the gap between germline ends came to 12 bases. The DNA of the CDR3 is TGCAGTGCGAACACAGGGAGCACTGAAGCTTTCTTT. Protein product: CSANTGSTEAFF.

The rearrangement joins TRBV15 to TRBJ1-6; 7 bases agree with TRBD1. Looked up from germline, CDR1 is LNHNV and CDR2 is YYDKDF (reference sequence). The junction had 8 bases not matched to a gene; V was cut back by 6 bases and J by 9 bases. The CDR3 has 14 residues. The DNA of the CDR3 is TGTGCCACCAGTAAGACAGGGCTGGGTTCACCCCTCCACTTT. Translating gives CATSKTGLGSPLHF.